Reported below is one T cell receptor beta chain. Repertoires were generated with immunoSEQ multiplex PCR, while TCRdb's copy carries only in-frame clones and drops some. Of about 98,000 clones in the sample, 79% were seen once. This sample is part of a study of control samples from healthy donors and cancer patients. CDR3 length: 12 amino acids. V lost 11 bases and J lost 6, with 16 bases in between. The V call is TRBV12-3 or TRBV12-4, the J call TRBJ1-2; D remains ambiguous. Sequenced: blood. The receptor was derived from a woman in her twenties or thirties in good health. DNA for the CDR3: TGTGCCGTCCAAAAGGATGGGAATGGCTACACCTTC. Amino acid sequence: CAVQKDGNGYTF.